These 20 T cell receptor beta chains were sequenced from one sample in a study of shared clonotypes between healthy human individuals. Generated by immunoSEQ multiplex PCR, the TCRdb table keeps only in-frame clones and is missing some. The sample includes about 1.5 million clones, roughly 96% of them seen just once. Sequenced input: naive CD4+ T cells sorted from blood. The subset: CD45RA+ positively selected. The receptors stem from a man aged 30 to 45 in good health.

Concerning this clone itself: This CDR3 is also generated by other DNA sequences in the sample. The chain combines TRBV7-2 with TRBJ1-2; 8 positions match TRBD1. The CDR3 loop spans 14 amino acids. The germline CDR1 and CDR2 sequences are SGHTA and FQGNSA. The ends lost 1 base at V and 3 bases at J; junction bases unmatched: 1. The CDR3 here is CASSLVQGDYGYTF. The DNA of the CDR3 is TGTGCCAGCAGCTTAGTACAGGGGGACTATGGCTACACCTTC.

This clone was recorded only once. The chain combines TRBV10-3 with TRBJ2-1; 7 bases are a match to TRBD1. The CDR3 extends over 14 amino acids. CDR1 and CDR2 from the germline V gene are ENHRY and SYGVKD. J gave up 4 bases and V 6 bases, and 6 bases lay outside the gene matches. This chain's CDR3 is CAIRFDREYNEQFF. The CDR3 DNA follows: TGTGCCATCAGATTCGACAGGGAATACAATGAGCAGTTCTTC.

This clone was detected once. V usage is TRBV30 and J usage is TRBJ2-7, with D possibly matching TRBD1 (6 bases). V shed 2 bases and J shed 1 base, with 9 bases lying between them. The CDR3 runs 13 residues. In germline, CDR1 is GTSNPN, CDR2 SVGIG (reference sequence). The DNA for the CDR3 is TGTGCCTGGAGTTCAGGACAGTCCTACGAGCAGTACTTC. The encoded protein is CAWSSGQSYEQYF.

The chain couples TRBV6-5 to TRBJ1-5; D remains ambiguous. In germline, CDR1 is MNHEY, CDR2 SVGAGI. This CDR3 comprises 13 residues. Trimming cost V 6 bases and J 5 bases, with 11 bases left between them. This CDR3 reads CASRPDTYQPQHF. In nucleotides, the CDR3 is TGTGCCAGCAGACCAGACACCTATCAGCCCCAGCATTTT.

J is TRBJ2-2 and V is TRBV6-1, with 8 bases that match TRBD1. The CDR3 totals 14 residues. V shed 7 bases and J 7 bases; nucleotides not matched to a gene: 8. Germline V gives CDR1 MNHNS, CDR2 SASEGT. The CDR3 DNA sequence: TGTGCCAGCATTCCCGTTACAGGGGGCGGGGAGCTGTTTTTT. The encoded protein is CASIPVTGGGELFF.

The chain carries TRBV29-1 and TRBJ2-1; D might be TRBD1 or TRBD2, each matching 6 bases. The CDR3 runs 15 residues. Germline-derived CDR1 and CDR2 are SQVTM and ANQGSEA. Trimming pared 5 bases from V and 0 bases from J, leaving 14 bases between. CDR3 coding DNA: TGCAGCGTTAAAGGGGGACTTAACTCCTACAATGAGCAGTTCTTC. It is translated as CSVKGGLNSYNEQFF.

The chain uses TRBV5-5 and TRBJ2-1; 13 nucleotides agree with TRBD2. The J segment lost 5 bases and the V segment lost 4 bases, leaving 15 bases of the junction unmatched. In germline, CDR1 is SGHKS, CDR2 YYEKEE (reference sequence). The CDR3 is 19 residues long. The CDR3 spells CASSLRTSGSNPDHNEQFF. CDR3 nucleotides: TGTGCCAGCAGCCTGCGGACTAGCGGGAGCAACCCCGACCACAATGAGCAGTTCTTC.

The chain carries TRBV28 and TRBJ2-7, with D possibly being TRBD1 (6 bases). CDR1 and CDR2 from the germline V gene are MDHEN and SYDVKM. This CDR3 has 15 amino acids. The V end was cut by 4 bases, the J end by 0 bases, with 13 bases between. CDR3: CASSSDSKVSYEQYF. CDR3 in DNA: TGTGCCAGCAGTTCGGACAGTAAGGTCTCCTACGAGCAGTACTTC.

Concerning this clone itself: Compared with germline, one end of the junction differs, possibly owing to a read error. The chain employs TRBV7-9 and TRBJ2-1, with TRBD1 matching over 11 bases. This CDR3 is 16 amino acids long. Germline-derived CDR1 and CDR2 are SEHNR and FQNEAQ (reference sequence). Written as DNA, the CDR3 is TGTGCCAGCGGCTTGGGATCCGGGACAGGGGGAAATGAGCAGTTCTTC. Protein product: CASGLGSGTGGNEQFF.

The gene calls are TRBV9 and TRBJ2-1; TRBD2 agrees at 10 bases. This CDR3 spans 15 amino acids. V gave up 2 bases and J gave up 6 bases; unmatched junction bases: 5. Germline values: CDR1 SGDLS, CDR2 YYNGEE. The CDR3 loop reads CASSVTSGIFNEQFF. The CDR3 nucleotides read TGTGCCAGCAGCGTCACTAGCGGGATTTTCAATGAGCAGTTCTTC.

J is TRBJ2-1 and V is TRBV9; 7 bases fit TRBD2. Germline V gene lookup returns CDR1 SGDLS and CDR2 YYNGEE. This CDR3 comprises 13 residues. V dropped 1 base and J dropped 14; count of bases not matched to a gene: 9. The CDR3 nucleotides are TGTGCCAGCAGCGTAACCACAACTAGCGTTGAGTTCTTC. Its translation is CASSVTTTSVEFF.

This CDR3 is CASSFLGQIAYEQYF. The CDR3 bases are TGTGCCAGCAGTTTTTTGGGACAGATAGCCTACGAGCAGTACTTC. The rearrangement links TRBV28 to TRBJ2-7; 7 bases fit TRBD1. The germline V gene has CDR1 MDHEN and CDR2 SYDVKM. This CDR3 is 15 amino acids long. The trim removed 3 bases at V and 2 bases at J, leaving 7 bases unmatched.

The chain is built from TRBV4-2 and TRBJ1-1, with 7 bases fitting TRBD1. Germline lookup yields CDR1 LGHNA and CDR2 YNFKEQ. The CDR3 totals 16 residues. V gave up 0 bases and J gave up 4 bases; unmatched junction bases: 8. The CDR3 nucleotides read TGTGCCAGCAGCCAAGAGGCAGGGGGTCTTGGCACTGAAGCTTTCTTT. This codes for CASSQEAGGLGTEAFF.

The V gene is TRBV29-1, the J gene TRBJ1-2; maybe TRBD1 (5 bases). Germline V lookup: CDR1 SQVTM, CDR2 ANQGSEA. The germline V and J ends were trimmed by 5 bases and 8 bases, with 18 bases remaining between them. The CDR3 covers 13 residues. The CDR3 sequence: CSVLHVRDQGYTF. In DNA, the CDR3 is TGCAGCGTTCTACATGTCCGGGACCAGGGCTACACCTTC.

Here the CDR3 reads CASSGSPSYTDTQYF. Here the CDR3 DNA reads TGTGCCAGCAGCGGTAGCCCGTCTTACACAGATACGCAGTATTTT. J is TRBJ2-3 and V is TRBV28; the D is unclear. V was pared by 6 bases and J by 2 bases, with 15 bases between. The CDR3 contains 15 residues. Germline V lookup: CDR1 MDHEN, CDR2 SYDVKM.

The rearrangement uses TRBV19 and TRBJ1-2, with D uncertain. V gave up 7 bases and J gave up 4 bases, with 10 bases separating them. The germline gives CDR1 LNHDA, CDR2 SQIVND (reference sequence). This CDR3 contains 12 residues. DNA for the CDR3: TGTGCCAGTACTCCAGTTGGCTATGGCTACACCTTC. Encoded protein: CASTPVGYGYTF.

CDR3 sequence: CASSPTSGGDTQYF. The CDR3 DNA reads as TGCGCCAGCAGCCCCACTAGCGGGGGGGATACGCAGTATTTT. V and J are TRBV5-1 and TRBJ2-3; TRBD2 agrees at 12 bases. This CDR3 contains 14 residues. V was clipped by 4 bases and J by 6 bases; unmatched bases: 3. Germline V gene data show CDR1 as SGHRS and CDR2 as YFSETQ.

DNA of the CDR3: TGTGCCAGCAGCATAAGACTAGCGGGAGGGCCAATGGGTCAAGATACGCAGTATTTT. This translates into CASSIRLAGGPMGQDTQYF. The chain combines TRBV7-9 with TRBJ2-3; 14 nucleotides match TRBD2. This CDR3 has 19 amino acids. Germline CDR1 and CDR2: SEHNR and FQNEAQ (reference sequence). Unmatched junction bases numbered 15, after V lost 5 bases and J lost 5 bases.

This chain links TRBV27 with TRBJ2-7; possibly TRBD1 for D (6 bases). Germline CDR1 reads MNHEY; CDR2 reads SMNVEV (reference sequence). The CDR3 totals 10 residues. V was cut by 4 bases and J by 12 bases, with 10 bases left in between. CDR3 DNA: TGTGCCAGCAGTTCGGCCAGGGGGTACTTC. This sequence encodes CASSSARGYF.

V and J are TRBV11-2 and TRBJ1-5; D is undetermined. CDR1 SGHAT and CDR2 FQNNGV come from the germline V gene. Trimming left V 2 bases short and J 7 bases short, with 12 bases between. CDR3 length: 14 amino acids. The CDR3 reads CASSLRPVGQPQHF. The DNA for the CDR3 is TGTGCCAGCAGCTTACGACCAGTCGGGCAGCCCCAGCATTTT.